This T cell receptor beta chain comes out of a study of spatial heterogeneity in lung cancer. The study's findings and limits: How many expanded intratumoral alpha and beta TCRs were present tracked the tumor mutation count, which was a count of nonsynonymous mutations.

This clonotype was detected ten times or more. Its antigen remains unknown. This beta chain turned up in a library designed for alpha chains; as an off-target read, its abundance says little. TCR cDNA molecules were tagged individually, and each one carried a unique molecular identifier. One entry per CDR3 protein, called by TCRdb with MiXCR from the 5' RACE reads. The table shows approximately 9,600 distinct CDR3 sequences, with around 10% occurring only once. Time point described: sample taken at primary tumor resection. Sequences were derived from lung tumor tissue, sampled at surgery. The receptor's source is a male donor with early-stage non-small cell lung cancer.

CDR3 sequence (DNA): TGTGCCAGCAGCGTAGCGGGGAGAGGCGACGAGCAGTACTTC. Translating it yields CASSVAGRGDEQYF. The chain couples TRBV9 to TRBJ2-7; D perhaps matches TRBD2 (5 bases). The CDR3 is made up of 14 amino acids. Germline assignment: CDR1 SGDLS and CDR2 YYNGEE. The V gene lost 0 bases and the J gene lost 5 bases, with 12 bases spanning the gap. The complete variable domain, with remaining parts taken from reference TRBV9 and TRBJ2-7, reads DSGVTQTPKHLITATGQRVTLRCSPRSGDLSVYWYQQSLDQGLQFLIQYYNGEERAKGNILERFSAQQFPDLHSELNLSSLELGDSALYFCASSVAGRGDEQYFGPGTRLTVT.